A single sample gave rise to the 32 T cell receptor beta chains below, sequenced in a study of T cells expressing NK-cell markers. Reanalyzing the 5' RACE reads, TCRdb keeps one entry per CDR3 protein, without DNA. The sample's table shows 500,000 to 700,000 distinct CDR3 sequences. The sequencing sample was made of blood T cells: a sorted CD56 or NKG2C T cell subset, CD4+ or CD8+ T cells, or bulk PBMC T cells (not recorded which). These receptors were obtained from a man aged 18 to 29 in good health.

The chain couples TRBV5-1 to TRBJ1-1; TCRdb's D call, TRBD1, is unchecked because there is no DNA. CDR1 and CDR2 (germline): SGHRS, YFSETQ. The CDR3 totals 14 residues. The CDR3 here is CASREQGRSTEAFF.

The V call is TRBV4-1, the J call TRBJ2-4. CDR3 length equals 14 residues. Per germline, CDR1 MGHRA and CDR2 YSYEKL. The CDR3 sequence is CASSQPRTKNIQYF.

This chain links TRBV3-1 with TRBJ2-1; TCRdb picks TRBD2, but there is no DNA to check that call. The CDR3 consists of 18 residues. Germline CDR1 reads LGHDT; CDR2 reads YNNKEL (reference sequence). CDR3 amino acids: CASSQDLLSGSSYNEQFF.

The V call is TRBV20-1, the J call TRBJ2-3; there is no DNA to check the TCRdb D call of TRBD2. The CDR3 is made up of 14 amino acids. From germline, CDR1 is DFQATT and CDR2 SNEGSKA (reference sequence). The CDR3 loop is CSAPGTPGLGTQYF.

This chain links TRBV29-1 with TRBJ1-1. Germline V lookup: CDR1 SQVTM, CDR2 ANQGSEA. CDR3 length: 14 amino acids. CDR3 region: CSVDVSSGYTAAFF.

The chain couples TRBV12-3 or TRBV12-4 to TRBJ1-1. The CDR3 sequence is 14 residues long. CDR3 sequence reads: CASSLVGRIPEAFF.

The chain combines TRBV24-1 with TRBJ2-5; TCRdb calls TRBD1, which cannot be checked without DNA. The germline gives CDR1 KGHDR, CDR2 SFDVKD. CDR3 length: 13 residues. The chain's CDR3 is CATRQGALETQYF.

The V call is TRBV12-3 or TRBV12-4, the J call TRBJ2-1; TCRdb's D call of TRBD2 is untestable without DNA. This CDR3 spans 19 amino acids. The CDR3 loop reads CASSQTVGLAGDRENEQFF.

The CDR3: CASSQDPRDNDPYEQYF. V is TRBV3-1 and J is TRBJ2-7; TCRdb selects TRBD1, and the lack of DNA leaves this call unchecked. Per germline, CDR1 LGHDT and CDR2 YNNKEL (reference sequence). The CDR3 covers 17 residues.

The genes are TRBV20-1 and TRBJ2-7; TCRdb indicates TRBD2, and absent DNA this call remains unverified. Germline lookup yields CDR1 DFQATT and CDR2 SNEGSKA (reference sequence). There are 16 residues in the CDR3. The CDR3 spells CSANRHLAQTPYEQYF.

This chain uses TRBV6-1 with TRBJ1-2; the D call of TRBD1 rests on TCRdb alone, since no DNA is present to check it. CDR3 length equals 16 residues. From germline, CDR1 is MNHNS and CDR2 SASEGT. CDR3 protein: CASTLERDRAGYGYTF.

This chain connects TRBV5-1 to TRBJ2-5. The CDR3 extends over 16 amino acids. The V gene's germline CDR1 is SGHRS and CDR2 YFSETQ. CDR3 loop: CASSSKTQKYQETQYF.

The chain uses TRBV11-2 and TRBJ2-5; no DNA is available, so the TRBD1 call from TCRdb remains unchecked. This CDR3 comprises 16 residues. Germline values: CDR1 SGHAT, CDR2 FQNNGV. CDR3 loop: CASSLEGMGASETQYF.

The chain combines TRBV3-1 with TRBJ2-1. CDR3 length: 14 amino acids. Germline CDR1 reads LGHDT; CDR2 reads YNNKEL (reference sequence). The CDR3 sequence is CASSQVGEYDEQFF.

The rearrangement joins TRBV6-2 or TRBV6-3 to TRBJ1-1. The CDR3 loop spans 14 amino acids. The germline gives CDR1 MNHEY, CDR2 SVGEGT. The CDR3 sequence: CASSYSAGFSEAFF.

The CDR3 loop is CASSLYLGGYTF. V gene TRBV5-6 combines with J gene TRBJ1-2. Germline CDR1 reads SGHDT; CDR2 reads YYEEEE. The CDR3 runs to 12 residues.

The genes are TRBV28 and TRBJ2-3; the TRBD1 assignment by TCRdb is unverifiable without DNA. This CDR3 region has 14 residues. Germline V CDR1 and CDR2: MDHEN, SYDVKM. CDR3 region: CASHTGDRTDTQYF.

This chain links TRBV24-1 with TRBJ2-1; the TCRdb D gene call, TRBD2, has no DNA to confirm it. Germline assignment: CDR1 KGHDR and CDR2 SFDVKD. The CDR3 is made up of 19 amino acids. CDR3 loop: CATSDLQGRAGGNYNEQFF.

The J gene is TRBJ2-3, the V gene TRBV5-1; TCRdb names TRBD2, which stays unverified in the absence of DNA. The V gene's germline CDR1 is SGHRS and CDR2 YFSETQ. The CDR3 is made up of 17 amino acids. The CDR3 loop reads CASSLALTSGSTDTQYF.

This sequence joins TRBV21-1 and TRBJ2-7; TCRdb returns TRBD1, unconfirmable since there is no DNA. TRBV21-1 is labeled a pseudogene. The CDR3 extends over 13 amino acids. CDR3 in amino acids: CASSWGPEDEQYF.

V gene TRBV29-1 combines with J gene TRBJ2-3; TCRdb calls TRBD1, which cannot be checked without DNA. Germline V gene lookup returns CDR1 SQVTM and CDR2 ANQGSEA. This CDR3 is built from 13 residues. The CDR3 reads CSLAGAITDTQYF.

The V gene is TRBV10-3, the J gene TRBJ2-7; TCRdb names TRBD1, which stays unverified in the absence of DNA. The CDR3 is 13 amino acids. CDR1 ENHRY and CDR2 SYGVKD come from the germline V gene. The CDR3 here is CAISEERASEQYF.

The V call is TRBV11-3, the J call TRBJ2-6. CDR1 SGHNT and CDR2 YENEEA come from the germline V gene. The CDR3 is 17 residues long. CDR3 loop: CASSRPDGRAGANVLTF.

The gene calls are TRBV5-6 and TRBJ2-1; TCRdb's assignment of TRBD1 cannot be checked, as there is no DNA. The CDR3 is 17 amino acids. The germline CDR1 and CDR2 sequences are SGHDT and YYEEEE. Here the CDR3 reads CASSLAAAGQGGNEQFF.

The rearrangement links TRBV12-3 or TRBV12-4 to TRBJ1-5. CDR3 length equals 13 residues. CDR3 sequence reads: CASSLSGVQPQHF.

The chain's CDR3 is CASSPPRRGGNQPQHF. This chain joins TRBV28 and TRBJ1-5. The germline gives CDR1 MDHEN, CDR2 SYDVKM. The CDR3 extends over 16 amino acids.

V gene TRBV6-2 or TRBV6-3 combines with J gene TRBJ2-7; absent DNA, TCRdb's TRBD2 call cannot be checked. Germline V gene sequence: CDR1 MNHEY, CDR2 SVGEGT. The CDR3 runs 14 residues. CDR3 region: CASSGLAGVRVQYF.

This chain links TRBV24-1 with TRBJ2-1; checking the TCRdb D call of TRBD2 is not possible without DNA. This CDR3 comprises 14 residues. The V gene's germline CDR1 is KGHDR and CDR2 SFDVKD. The chain's CDR3 is CATSLTTSGRPQFF.

V gene TRBV20-1 combines with J gene TRBJ2-3; TCRdb outputs TRBD1, but without DNA this stays unchecked. The CDR3 has 16 amino acids. The germline V gene encodes CDR1 DFQATT and CDR2 SNEGSKA (reference sequence). CDR3 in amino acids: CSAKRGAPRGTDTQYF.

The chain employs TRBV29-1 and TRBJ2-5; the D gene TCRdb calls, TRBD2, cannot be checked with no DNA. The CDR3 extends over 14 amino acids. CDR1 SQVTM and CDR2 ANQGSEA come from the germline V gene. CDR3 sequence reads: CSVEVKRLWETQYF.

V usage is TRBV5-1 and J usage is TRBJ2-3; the TRBD2 assignment by TCRdb is unverifiable without DNA. Germline V gene data show CDR1 as SGHRS and CDR2 as YFSETQ. The CDR3 covers 16 residues. CDR3 residues: CASSASGRTSTDTQYF.

The V and J genes are TRBV4-1 and TRBJ2-4. Germline V gene data show CDR1 as MGHRA and CDR2 as YSYEKL. This CDR3 is 15 amino acids long. The CDR3 loop reads CASSQLGIAKNIQYF.